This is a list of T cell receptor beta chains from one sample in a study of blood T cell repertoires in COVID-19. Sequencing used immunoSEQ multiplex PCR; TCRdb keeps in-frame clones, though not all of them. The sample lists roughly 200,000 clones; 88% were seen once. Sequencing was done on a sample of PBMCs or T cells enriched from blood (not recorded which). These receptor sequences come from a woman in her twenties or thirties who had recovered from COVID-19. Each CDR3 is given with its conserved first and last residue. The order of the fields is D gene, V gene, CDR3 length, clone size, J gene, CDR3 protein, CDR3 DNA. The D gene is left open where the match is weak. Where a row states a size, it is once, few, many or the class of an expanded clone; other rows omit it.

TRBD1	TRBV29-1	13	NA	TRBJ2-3	CSGKTGAPDTQYF	TGCAGCGGTAAGACAGGGGCCCCAGATACGCAGTATTTT
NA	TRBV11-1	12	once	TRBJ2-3	CASSPNRDTQYF	TGTGCCAGCAGCCCAAACAGGGATACGCAGTATTTT
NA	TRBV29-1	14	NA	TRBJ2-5	CSVVDWRLQETQYF	TGCAGCGTTGTGGATTGGAGACTACAAGAGACCCAGTACTTC
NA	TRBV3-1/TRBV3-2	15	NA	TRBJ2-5	CASSPEEGGWETQYF	TGTGCCAGCAGCCCCGAGGAGGGGGGGTGGGAGACCCAGTACTTC
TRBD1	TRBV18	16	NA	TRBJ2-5	CASSPYWTGMEETQYF	TGTGCCAGCTCTCCATACTGGACAGGAATGGAGGAGACCCAGTACTTC
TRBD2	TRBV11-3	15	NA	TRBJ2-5	CASSLGSGSGETQYF	TGTGCCAGCAGCTTAGGTTCGGGTAGCGGGGAGACCCAGTACTTC
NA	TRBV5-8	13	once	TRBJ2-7	CASSVDRAYEQYF	TGTGCCAGCAGCGTGGACAGAGCCTACGAGCAGTACTTC
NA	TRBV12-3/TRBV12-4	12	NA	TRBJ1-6	CASSFGNSPLHF	TGTGCCAGCAGTTTCGGGAATTCACCCCTCCACTTT
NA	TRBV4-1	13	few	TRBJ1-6	CASSDKEGSPLHF	TGCGCCAGCAGCGATAAAGAGGGCTCACCCCTCCACTTT
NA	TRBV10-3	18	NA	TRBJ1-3	CAISESRLGSPTGNTIYF	TGTGCCATCAGTGAGTCTAGGTTGGGTAGCCCTACTGGAAACACCATATATTTT
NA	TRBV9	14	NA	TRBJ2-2	CASSVSSVTGELFF	TGTGCCAGCAGCGTATCGTCCGTCACCGGGGAGCTGTTTTTT
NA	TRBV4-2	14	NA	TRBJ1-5	CASSHRGSNQPQHF	TGTGCCAGCAGCCATAGGGGGAGCAATCAGCCCCAGCATTTT
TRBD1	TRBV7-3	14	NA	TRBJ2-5	CASSRTGTAETQYF	TGTGCCAGCAGCCGAACCGGGACAGCAGAGACCCAGTACTTC
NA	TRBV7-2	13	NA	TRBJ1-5	CASSLGADQPQHF	TGTGCCAGCAGCTTAGGAGCTGATCAGCCCCAGCATTTT
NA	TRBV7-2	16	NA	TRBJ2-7	CASSPTYSTGYYEQYF	TGTGCCAGCAGCCCTACATATTCGACAGGCTACTACGAGCAGTACTTC
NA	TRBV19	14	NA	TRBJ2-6	CASSTESGANVLTF	TGTGCCAGTAGTACGGAGTCTGGGGCCAACGTCCTGACTTTC
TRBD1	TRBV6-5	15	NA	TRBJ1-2	CASSYSGQDVYGYTF	TGTGCCAGCAGTTACTCTGGACAGGACGTTTATGGCTACACCTTC
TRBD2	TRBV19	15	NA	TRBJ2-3	CASSIRAGGLDTQYF	TGTGCCAGTAGTATACGAGCGGGGGGGTTAGATACGCAGTATTTT
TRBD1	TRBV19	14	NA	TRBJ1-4	CAISGTGGPEKLFF	TGTGCCATCTCCGGGACAGGGGGCCCGGAAAAACTGTTTTTT
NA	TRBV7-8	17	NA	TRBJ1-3	CASSLRTAIQGGNTIYF	TGTGCCAGCAGCTTGCGGACAGCGATTCAAGGTGGAAACACCATATATTTT
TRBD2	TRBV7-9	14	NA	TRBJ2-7	CASSLAGVGHEQYF	TGTGCCAGCAGCTTGGCGGGGGTCGGCCACGAGCAGTACTTC
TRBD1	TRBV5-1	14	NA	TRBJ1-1	CASSQGQSNTEAFF	TGCGCCAGCAGCCAGGGACAGTCGAACACTGAAGCTTTCTTT
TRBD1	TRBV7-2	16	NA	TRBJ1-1	CASSLRDRGGVTEAFF	TGTGCCAGCAGCTTACGAGACAGGGGGGGTGTCACTGAAGCTTTCTTT